These 25 T cell receptor beta chains share one sample of origin, sequenced in a study of T cells after yellow fever vaccination. TCRdb ran MiXCR on the 5' RACE reads and lists one entry per CDR3 protein. This sample carries hundreds of thousands of distinct CDR3 sequences, 6.2% of them seen once, and the ten largest clones take approximately 16%. Specimen: PBMCs, collected 5 days after the yellow fever booster vaccination. The receptors derive from a man younger than 45 who received the YFV17D yellow fever vaccine.

This clonotype was observed a few times. The J gene is TRBJ1-2, the V gene TRBV29-1; D ambiguous. Germline assignment: CDR1 SQVTM and CDR2 ANQGSEA. The ends were cut back, 0 bases at V and 1 base at J, with 12 bases in the middle. The CDR3 has 15 residues. The CDR3 sequence is CSVEDRQESNYGYTF. The CDR3 region has the DNA TGCAGCGTTGAAGATCGTCAGGAAAGTAACTATGGCTACACCTTC.

Written as DNA, the CDR3 is TGCAGTGCTAGAGGGGACAGGGGGCCCACCGGGGAGCTGTTTTTT. This sequence encodes CSARGDRGPTGELFF. The V gene is TRBV20-1, the J gene TRBJ2-2, with 12 bases that match TRBD1. V lost 1 base and J lost 4; bases outside the gene matches: 1. The V gene's germline CDR1 is DFQATT and CDR2 SNEGSKA (reference sequence). This CDR3 region has 15 residues.

This clonotype was counted many times. The chain joins TRBV24-1 to TRBJ2-3, with D maybe TRBD2 (7 bases). CDR1 and CDR2 (germline): KGHDR, SFDVKD. The CDR3 length is 16 residues. Trimming left V 7 bases short and J 5 bases short, with 21 bases between. The CDR3 DNA reads TGTGCCACCAGGGAGGGGGACGCGGGAGCGATAGATACGCAGTATTTT. Translating it yields CATREGDAGAIDTQYF.

The V and J genes are TRBV11-2 and TRBJ2-7; 7 nucleotides align to TRBD2. The CDR3 consists of 14 residues. The ends lost 5 bases at V and 5 bases at J; junction bases unmatched: 9. Per the germline V gene, CDR1 is SGHAT and CDR2 is FQNNGV. The CDR3 loop is CASSQFSGNDEQYF. In DNA, the CDR3 is TGTGCCAGCAGCCAGTTCAGCGGGAATGACGAGCAGTACTTC. Supplemented by reference TRBV11-2 and TRBJ2-7, the full variable domain reads EAGVAQSPRYKIIEKRQSVAFWCNPISGHATLYWYQQILGQGPKLLIQFQNNGVVDDSQLPKDRFSAERLKGVDSTLKIQPAKLEDSAVYLCASSQFSGNDEQYFGPGTRLTVT.

The sample holds a few counts of this clonotype. The J gene is TRBJ2-2, the V gene TRBV27; possibly TRBD2 for D (5 bases). The CDR3 is made up of 13 amino acids. V was shortened by 5 bases and J by 4 bases, with 8 bases between the two germline ends. In germline, CDR1 is MNHEY, CDR2 SMNVEV (reference sequence). In DNA form, the CDR3 reads TGTGCCAGCAGTGGAGGCGTCACCGGGGAGCTGTTTTTT. It is translated as CASSGGVTGELFF.

A word on this clonotype: This sequence may be a read error, since a much larger clone differs from it by one base. V is TRBV7-2 and J is TRBJ2-7; the D gene is possibly TRBD2 (6 bases). From germline, CDR1 is SGHTA and CDR2 FQGNSA. The CDR3 is 13 residues long. V lost 5 bases and J lost 9, with 17 bases in between. CDR3 loop: CASSQEGRTSQYF. The CDR3 DNA sequence: TGTGCCAGCAGCCAGGAGGGGCGAACCTCGCAGTACTTC.

This clonotype was detected a few times. This chain links TRBV11-2 with TRBJ2-5; 12 bases are shared with TRBD2. The CDR3 is made up of 16 amino acids. V was pared by 5 bases and J by 2 bases, with 6 bases of the junction left unmatched. Germline V CDR1 and CDR2: SGHAT, FQNNGV. The CDR3 protein is CASSRGTSGLQETQYF. CDR3 in DNA: TGTGCCAGCAGCCGTGGGACTAGCGGGTTACAAGAGACCCAGTACTTC.

This clonotype was counted a few times. The rearrangement links TRBV20-1 to TRBJ2-2, with D uncertain. The CDR3 runs to 14 residues. The germline gives CDR1 DFQATT, CDR2 SNEGSKA (reference sequence). V was clipped by 6 bases and J by 2 bases, with 13 bases between them. CDR3 sequence (DNA): TGCAGTGCAACCGGGTCTCTAAACACCGGGGAGCTGTTTTTT. It translates to CSATGSLNTGELFF.

V is TRBV27 and J is TRBJ1-2; TRBD1 aligns across 9 bases. Germline values: CDR1 MNHEY, CDR2 SMNVEV (reference sequence). The CDR3 is made up of 16 amino acids. The V gene end was trimmed by 6 bases and the J gene end by 6 bases; junction bases not matched to a gene: 14. For the CDR3, the DNA is TGTGCCAGCAGGGAATCCTCCGGGGGGACAGGGAATGGCTACACCTTC. Protein sequence: CASRESSGGTGNGYTF.

This clonotype occurred many times. The chain is built from TRBV5-4 and TRBJ1-1; a weak D match, TRBD1 (5 bases). The CDR3 is made up of 15 amino acids. Germline lookup yields CDR1 SGHNT and CDR2 YYREEE (reference sequence). V gave up 1 base and J gave up 6 bases, with 16 bases separating them. The CDR3 sequence: CASSLNRRSGSEAFF. CDR3 bases: TGTGCCAGCAGCTTGAATCGGCGTTCAGGGTCTGAAGCTTTCTTT. Filled out from reference TRBV5-4 and TRBJ1-1, the complete variable domain reads ETGVTQSPTHLIKTRGQQVTLRCSSQSGHNTVSWYQQALGQGPQFIFQYYREEENGRGNFPPRFSGLQFPNYSSELNVNALELDDSALYLCASSLNRRSGSEAFFGQGTRLTVV.

J is TRBJ2-3 and V is TRBV7-2, with TRBD2 matching over 10 bases. V shed 3 bases, J shed 5 bases, and the junction held 2 bases outside the gene matches. CDR3 size: 14 residues. Germline lookup yields CDR1 SGHTA and CDR2 FQGNSA. The CDR3 DNA reads as TGTGCCAGCAGCTTCTCTAGCGGGGGAGATACGCAGTATTTT. Translated, it gives CASSFSSGGDTQYF.

This chain links TRBV7-8 with TRBJ1-2, with 7 bases aligning to TRBD1. CDR1 SGHVS and CDR2 FQNEAQ come from the germline V gene. Trimming removed 0 bases from V and 6 bases from J; junction bases left unmatched: 10. The CDR3 loop spans 16 amino acids. CDR3 DNA: TGTGCCAGCAGCTTAGCGACTTCAGACAGGGTTAATGGCTACACCTTC. Its protein product is CASSLATSDRVNGYTF.

This clonotype was detected many times. This chain uses TRBV9 with TRBJ2-3, with D perhaps matching TRBD2 (5 bases). CDR3 length: 18 amino acids. Trimming stripped 0 bases from V and 5 bases from J, with 22 bases between. Germline-derived CDR1 and CDR2 are SGDLS and YYNGEE. CDR3 in amino acids: CASSVAILGSGGGDTQYF. The CDR3 DNA is TGTGCCAGCAGCGTAGCAATCCTTGGGAGCGGAGGTGGAGATACGCAGTATTTT.

Only a few counts were recorded for this clonotype. Here the CDR3 reads CASGLVTDTQYF. As DNA, the CDR3 is TGTGCCAGCGGACTAGTGACAGATACGCAGTATTTT. V usage is TRBV28 and J usage is TRBJ2-3; 7 positions agree with TRBD2. The CDR3 extends over 12 amino acids. Trimming removed 8 bases from V and 3 bases from J; junction bases left unmatched: 2. Germline V gene lookup returns CDR1 MDHEN and CDR2 SYDVKM.

This clonotype has at least ten counts. This chain links TRBV18 with TRBJ2-7; 11 bases are shared with TRBD1. Germline loops: CDR1 KGHSH, CDR2 LQKENI. After removal of 4 bases from V and 2 bases from J, the junction contained 7 bases not matched to a gene. The CDR3 length is 16 residues. This CDR3 reads CASSHPAGQGAYEQYF. CDR3 DNA sequence: TGTGCCAGCTCACACCCGGCGGGACAGGGGGCCTACGAGCAGTACTTC.

A few counts support this clonotype. V and J are TRBV20-1 and TRBJ2-5, with 10 bases identical to TRBD1. Germline values: CDR1 DFQATT, CDR2 SNEGSKA (reference sequence). J gave up 4 bases and V 6 bases, and 11 bases lay outside the gene matches. This CDR3 contains 15 residues. The CDR3 loop is CSAQGGQGMRETQYF. CDR3 nucleotides: TGCAGTGCCCAGGGGGGACAGGGGATGAGAGAGACCCAGTACTTC.

This clonotype was seen at least ten times. The chain employs TRBV6-1 and TRBJ2-2; D remains unclear. The CDR3 loop spans 14 amino acids. CDR1 and CDR2 (germline): MNHNS, SASEGT. The V end lost 8 bases, the J end lost 3 bases, and 13 bases lay between the germline ends. The CDR3 nucleotides are TGTGCCAGCCTGGGCCAGGACCACACCGGGGAGCTGTTTTTT. The encoded protein is CASLGQDHTGELFF.

The sample holds a few counts of this clonotype. CDR3: CASSAFSEGYEQYF. Here the CDR3 DNA reads TGTGCCAGCAGCGCTTTTTCGGAGGGCTACGAGCAGTACTTC. The J gene is TRBJ2-7, the V gene TRBV27, with D perhaps TRBD2 (6 bases). The CDR3 is made up of 14 amino acids. Trimming removed 6 bases at V and 3 bases at J, with 15 bases between. The germline V gene encodes CDR1 MNHEY and CDR2 SMNVEV (reference sequence).

The gene calls are TRBV20-1 and TRBJ2-1; D is perhaps TRBD1 (5 bases). Trimming removed 2 bases from V and 8 bases from J, with 16 bases in between. CDR1 is DFQATT, CDR2 SNEGSKA, per germline (reference sequence). The CDR3 totals 14 residues. The CDR3 sequence is CSARQGRTDDEQFF. CDR3 nucleotides: TGCAGTGCTAGACAGGGCCGTACAGACGATGAGCAGTTCTTC.

In this sample, this clonotype turned up a few times. The chain links TRBV10-3 to TRBJ1-4, with D possibly TRBD1 on 5 matching bases. Germline CDR1 is ENHRY and CDR2 is SYGVKD. V shed 4 bases and J shed 4 bases, with 13 bases lying between them. This CDR3 has 15 residues. The CDR3 coding sequence is TGTGCCATCAGTGCGACGGGGGGGGATAATGAAAAACTGTTTTTT. Translated, it gives CAISATGGDNEKLFF.

This clonotype came up many times. The V gene is TRBV7-9, the J gene TRBJ2-1, with a tentative D call TRBD2 (5 bases). The V gene lost 5 bases and the J gene lost 7 bases, with 21 bases spanning the gap. CDR1 and CDR2 from the germline V gene are SEHNR and FQNEAQ (reference sequence). The CDR3 has 16 residues. CDR3 in amino acids: CASSPGLVFPGNEQFF. Written as DNA, the CDR3 is TGTGCCAGCAGCCCAGGATTAGTTTTCCCGGGGAATGAGCAGTTCTTC. Full variable domain (remainder filled in from reference TRBV7-9 and TRBJ2-1): DTGVSQNPRHKITKRGQNVTFRCDPISEHNRLYWYRQTLGQGPEFLTYFQNEAQLEKSRLLSDRFSAERPKGSFSTLEIQRTEQGDSAMYLCASSPGLVFPGNEQFFGPGTRLTVL.

This chain joins TRBV6-2 or TRBV6-3 and TRBJ2-7; D is uncertain. V was clipped by 0 bases and J by 7 bases, with 13 bases between them. From germline, CDR1 is MNHEY and CDR2 SVGEGT. This CDR3 comprises 14 residues. In nucleotides, the CDR3 is TGTGCCAGCAGTTACTCTCGGGCCCCTGATGAGCAGTACTTC. Its translation is CASSYSRAPDEQYF.

The chain couples TRBV5-1 to TRBJ2-1; D ambiguous. Trimming left V 5 bases short and J 8 bases short, with 14 bases between. Germline-derived CDR1 and CDR2 are SGHRS and YFSETQ. The CDR3 contains 13 residues. The CDR3 protein is CASRGAPEDEQFF. CDR3 bases: TGCGCCAGCAGGGGCGCTCCCGAGGATGAGCAGTTCTTC.

The chain is built from TRBV4-2 and TRBJ1-1, with D possibly matching TRBD1 (6 bases). Germline assignment: CDR1 LGHNA and CDR2 YNFKEQ. The CDR3 sequence is 14 residues long. V lost 3 bases and J lost 3, with 11 bases in between. The CDR3 nucleotides are TGTGCCAGCAGCCAGAGCCCAGGGGACACTGAAGCTTTCTTT. Residues: CASSQSPGDTEAFF.

The chain links TRBV7-3 to TRBJ1-2, with a weak D call TRBD1 (6 bases). The CDR3 extends over 13 amino acids. V was pared by 3 bases and J by 6 bases, with 11 bases between. CDR1 is SGHTA and CDR2 is FQGTGA in the germline V gene. The CDR3 here is CASSFLQGDGYTF. Written as DNA, the CDR3 is TGTGCCAGCAGCTTCCTACAGGGCGATGGCTACACCTTC. The full variable domain, its missing parts supplied by reference TRBV7-3 and TRBJ1-2, is GAGVSQTPSNKVTEKGKYVELRCDPISGHTALYWYRQSLGQGPEFLIYFQGTGAADDSGLPNDRFFAVRPEGSVSTLKIQRTERGDSAVYLCASSFLQGDGYTFGSGTRLTVV.